This entry features one T cell receptor (beta chain) sequence. Only in-frame clones appear in the TCRdb table, and some are missing; sequencing was by immunoSEQ multiplex PCR. The sample includes fewer than 120,000 clones, over 85% of them seen just once. This entry is derived from a study of T cell responses to AZD1222 COVID-19 vaccine. The germline V gene has CDR1 SEHNR and CDR2 FQNEAQ (reference sequence). The CDR3 is 14 amino acids. Between the trimmed V and J ends, which lost 5 bases and 4 bases, there was a span of 12 bases. The sequence derives from an adult who received the AZD1222 COVID-19 vaccine. V and J are TRBV7-9 and TRBJ2-1; D is perhaps TRBD2 (5 bases). Material: peripheral blood, obtained 28 days after the second AZD1222 dose. CDR3 residues: CASSRWGEYNEQFF. The CDR3 nucleotides read TGTGCCAGCAGCCGGTGGGGAGAATACAATGAGCAGTTCTTC.